The present T cell receptor (beta chain) was sequenced within a study of blood T cell repertoires in COVID-19 (dated by TCRdb to 2020 to 2021). Describing the broader study: The collaborator samples originated in the United States, Italy and Spain and spanned the acute and convalescent phases of COVID-19. The prospective study material was composed of cDNA or gDNA derived from T cells, B-cell-depleted T cells, or PBMCs. Deeply sampled blood TCRbeta repertoires from subjects exposed to, actively infected with, or recovered from COVID-19 were included in the dataset. A freely available public database, intended as a resource for researchers studying the immune response to SARS-CoV-2, is where the repertoires were released. Samples came from the ongoing ImmuneRACE study (first 160 participants) plus 1,254 subjects from 6 global collaborators. Sample metadata almost always included a de-identified subject ID, COVID-19 status, age in years and sex. HLA class I and class II types, where available, came from metadata supplied by the sample provider rather than from assay-based typing. What the work shows at the level of the full study, not this receptor alone: The amount of clinical and demographic metadata varied by source and participant and was provided uncurated.

The CDR3 sequence holds 13 residues, the cysteine and phenylalanine included. Only the CDR3 DNA is retained, 39 bases long and in frame from the first base. Sequences DFQATT (CDR1) and SNEGSKA (CDR2) are obtained from the germline V gene (reference sequence). The V end loses 3 bases and the J end loses 5 bases, and a stretch of 13 bases separates them. Enrolling through a virtual design, the prospective study's participants ranged in age from about 18 to 89 years and lived across 20 to 30 United States geographic areas. Cohort assignment in the prospective study relied on participant-reported clinical history from a screening survey and a study questionnaire. A participant counted as exposed if, within 2 weeks of entering the study, that participant had been in contact with someone who had a PCR-confirmed or clinician-diagnosed COVID-19 case. In the prospective study, mobile phlebotomists collected whole blood, serum and a nasopharyngeal or oropharyngeal swab from each participant. Over an approximately 2-month period, participants in the prospective study had the option of providing additional blood draws and questionnaires. Blood samples from the prospective study were shipped frozen or at room temperature prior to DNA extraction.

The immunoSEQ Assay, a bias-controlled multiplex PCR, was used to amplify TCRbeta CDR3 regions from genomic DNA. The authors' pipeline ran thus. The number of nucleated cells in each sample was estimated by amplification of reference gene primers within the assay. To quantify the absolute abundance of each unique TCRbeta CDR3 rearrangement, sequence reads were collapsed and filtered. For each sample, productive Simpson clonality was calculated as the square root of Simpson's diversity index across productive rearrangements. TCRdb took this table from immuneACCESS and kept in-frame rearrangements with V and J called. Such tables lack part of the clones; where checked against another copy, unresolved V genes explain under half of the gap, and the rest is unexplained. The V and J calls and clone size are taken from that table; D and trimming were inferred from the DNA. This sample comprises about 300,000 clones, 89% of them detected only once. The biggest ten clones account for less than 3% of the sample.

Details on this clone: Its specific antigen is unknown. Base-call qualities are not available, and no considerably larger clone is one nucleotide away.

Sample: PBMCs or T cells enriched from blood (not recorded which). Here the chain combines TRBV20-1 and TRBJ2-5; no confident D gene assignment can be made. This clonotype was sampled from a woman in her 50s who had been exposed to COVID-19. The CDR3 reads as follows: CSASLYARETQYF. DNA sequence: TGCAGTGCTAGTTTATATGCGCGGGAGACCCAGTACTTC.